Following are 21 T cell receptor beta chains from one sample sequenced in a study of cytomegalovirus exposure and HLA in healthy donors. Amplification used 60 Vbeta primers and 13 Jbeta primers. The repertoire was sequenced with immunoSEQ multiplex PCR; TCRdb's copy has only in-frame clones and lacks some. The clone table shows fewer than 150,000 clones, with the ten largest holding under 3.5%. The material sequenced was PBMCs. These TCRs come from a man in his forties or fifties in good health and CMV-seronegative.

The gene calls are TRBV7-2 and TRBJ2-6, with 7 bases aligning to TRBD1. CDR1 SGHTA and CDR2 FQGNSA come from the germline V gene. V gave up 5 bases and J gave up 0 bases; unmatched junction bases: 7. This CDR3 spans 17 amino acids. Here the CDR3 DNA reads TGTGCCAGCAGCGCCGACAGGGTTGGCTCTGGGGCCAACGTCCTGACTTTC. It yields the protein CASSADRVGSGANVLTF.

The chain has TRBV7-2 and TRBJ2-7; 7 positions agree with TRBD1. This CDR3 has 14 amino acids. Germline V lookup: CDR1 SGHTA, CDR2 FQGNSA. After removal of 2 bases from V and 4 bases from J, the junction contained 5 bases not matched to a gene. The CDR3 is CASSLLGGAYEQYF. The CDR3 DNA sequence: TGTGCCAGCAGCTTATTAGGGGGCGCGTACGAGCAGTACTTC.

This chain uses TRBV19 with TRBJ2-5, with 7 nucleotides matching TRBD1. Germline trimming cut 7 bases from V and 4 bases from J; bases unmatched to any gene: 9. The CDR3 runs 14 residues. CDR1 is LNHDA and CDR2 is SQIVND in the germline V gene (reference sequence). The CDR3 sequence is CASTRGGPRETQYF. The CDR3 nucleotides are TGTGCCAGTACTAGAGGGGGCCCCCGAGAGACCCAGTACTTC. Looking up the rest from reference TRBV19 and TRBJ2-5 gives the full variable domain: DGGITQSPKYLFRKEGQNVTLSCEQNLNHDAMYWYRQDPGQGLRLIYYSQIVNDFQKGDIAEGYSVSREKKESFPLTVTSAQKNPTAFYLCASTRGGPRETQYFGPGTRLLVL.

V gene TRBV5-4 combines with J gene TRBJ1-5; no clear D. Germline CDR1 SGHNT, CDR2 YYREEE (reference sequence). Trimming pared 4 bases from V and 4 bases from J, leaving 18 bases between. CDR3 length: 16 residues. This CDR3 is CASSQISGEVNQPQHF. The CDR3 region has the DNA TGTGCCAGCAGCCAGATTAGTGGGGAGGTGAATCAGCCCCAGCATTTT. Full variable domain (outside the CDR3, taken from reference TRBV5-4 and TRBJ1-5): ETGVTQSPTHLIKTRGQQVTLRCSSQSGHNTVSWYQQALGQGPQFIFQYYREEENGRGNFPPRFSGLQFPNYSSELNVNALELDDSALYLCASSQISGEVNQPQHFGDGTRLSIL.

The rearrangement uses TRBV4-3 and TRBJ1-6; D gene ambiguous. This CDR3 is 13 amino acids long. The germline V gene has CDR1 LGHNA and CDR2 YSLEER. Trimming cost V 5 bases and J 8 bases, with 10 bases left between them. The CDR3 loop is CASSSVIDSPLHF. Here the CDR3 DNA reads TGCGCCAGCAGCTCGGTCATTGATTCACCCCTCCACTTT.

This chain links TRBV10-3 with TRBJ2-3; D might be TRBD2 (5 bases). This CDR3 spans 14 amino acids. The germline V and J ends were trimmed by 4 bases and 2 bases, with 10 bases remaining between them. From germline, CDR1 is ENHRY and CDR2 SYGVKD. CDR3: CAISAGSSTDTQYF. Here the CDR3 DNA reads TGTGCCATCAGTGCGGGGAGCTCCACAGATACGCAGTATTTT.

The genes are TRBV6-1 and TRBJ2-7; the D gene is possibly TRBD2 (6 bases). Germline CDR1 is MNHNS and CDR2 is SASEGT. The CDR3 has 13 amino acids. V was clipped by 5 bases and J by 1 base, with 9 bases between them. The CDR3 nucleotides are TGTGCCAGCAGTTGGGACTTTTCCTACGAGCAGTACTTC. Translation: CASSWDFSYEQYF.

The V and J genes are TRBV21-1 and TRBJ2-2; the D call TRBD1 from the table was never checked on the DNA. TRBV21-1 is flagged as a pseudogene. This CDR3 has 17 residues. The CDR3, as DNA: TGTGCCAGCAGCAATACGCCCATCAGGGGGCGAAGCGGGGAGCTGTTTTTT. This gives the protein CASSNTPIRGRSGELFF.

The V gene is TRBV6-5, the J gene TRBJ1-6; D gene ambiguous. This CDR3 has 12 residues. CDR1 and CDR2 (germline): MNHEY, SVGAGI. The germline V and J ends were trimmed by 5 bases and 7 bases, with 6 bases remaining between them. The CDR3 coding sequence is TGTGCCAGCAGTGAGCCCAATTCACCCCTCCACTTT. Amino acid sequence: CASSEPNSPLHF.

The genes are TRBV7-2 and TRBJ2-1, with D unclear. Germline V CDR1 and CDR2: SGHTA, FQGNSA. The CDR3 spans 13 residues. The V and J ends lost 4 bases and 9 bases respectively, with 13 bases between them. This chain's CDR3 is CASSSVPRAEQFF. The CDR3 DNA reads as TGTGCCAGCAGCTCCGTACCTAGAGCTGAGCAGTTCTTC.

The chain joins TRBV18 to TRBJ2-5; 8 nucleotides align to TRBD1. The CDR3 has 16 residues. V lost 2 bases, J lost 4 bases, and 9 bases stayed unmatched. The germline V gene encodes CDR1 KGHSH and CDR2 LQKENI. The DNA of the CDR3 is TGTGCCAGCTCACCAACGATCGGACAGGGTGTAGAGACCCAGTACTTC. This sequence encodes CASSPTIGQGVETQYF. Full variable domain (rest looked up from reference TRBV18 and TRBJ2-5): NAGVMQNPRHLVRRRGQEARLRCSPMKGHSHVYWYRQLPEEGLKFMVYLQKENIIDESGMPKERFSAEFPKEGPSILRIQQVVRGDSAAYFCASSPTIGQGVETQYFGPGTRLLVL.

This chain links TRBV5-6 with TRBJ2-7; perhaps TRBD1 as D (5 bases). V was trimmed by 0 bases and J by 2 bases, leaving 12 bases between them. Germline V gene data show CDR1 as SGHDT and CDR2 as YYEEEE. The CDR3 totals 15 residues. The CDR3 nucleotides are TGTGCCAGCAGCTTGGAGGGGTCGCACCCCTACGAGCAGTACTTC. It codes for CASSLEGSHPYEQYF.

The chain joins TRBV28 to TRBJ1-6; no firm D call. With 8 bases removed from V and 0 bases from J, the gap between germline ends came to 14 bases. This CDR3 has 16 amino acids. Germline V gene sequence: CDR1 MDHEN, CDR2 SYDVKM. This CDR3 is CASLSGLSSYNSPLHF. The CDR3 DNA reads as TGTGCCAGCCTATCAGGCCTGAGCTCCTATAATTCACCCCTCCACTTT. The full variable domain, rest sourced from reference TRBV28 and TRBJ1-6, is DVKVTQSSRYLVKRTGEKVFLECVQDMDHENMFWYRQDPGLGLRLIYFSYDVKMKEKGDIPEGYSVSREKKERFSLILESASTNQTSMYLCASLSGLSSYNSPLHFGNGTRLTVT.

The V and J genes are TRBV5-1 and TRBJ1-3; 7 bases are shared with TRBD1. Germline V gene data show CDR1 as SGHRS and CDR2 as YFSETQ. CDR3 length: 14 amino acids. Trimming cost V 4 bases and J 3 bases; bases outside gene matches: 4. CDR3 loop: CASSLGQSGNTIYF. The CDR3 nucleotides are TGCGCCAGCAGCCTGGGACAGAGTGGAAACACCATATATTTT. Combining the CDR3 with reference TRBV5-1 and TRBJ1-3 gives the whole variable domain KAGVTQTPRYLIKTRGQQVTLSCSPISGHRSVSWYQQTPGQGLQFLFEYFSETQRNKGNFPGRFSGRQFSNSRSEMNVSTLELGDSALYLCASSLGQSGNTIYFGEGSWLTVV.

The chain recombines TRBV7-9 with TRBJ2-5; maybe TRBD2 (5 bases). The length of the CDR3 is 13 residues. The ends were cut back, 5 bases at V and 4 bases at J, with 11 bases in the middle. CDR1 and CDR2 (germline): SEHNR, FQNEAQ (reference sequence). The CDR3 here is CASSPPGRETQYF. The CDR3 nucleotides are TGTGCCAGCAGCCCCCCGGGGAGAGAGACCCAGTACTTC.

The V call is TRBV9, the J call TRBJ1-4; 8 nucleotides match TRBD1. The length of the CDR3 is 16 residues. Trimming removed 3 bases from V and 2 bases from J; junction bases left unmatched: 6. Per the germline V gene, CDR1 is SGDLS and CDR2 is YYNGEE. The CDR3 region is CASSATTGATNEKLFF. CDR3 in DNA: TGTGCCAGCAGCGCGACGACAGGGGCGACTAATGAAAAACTGTTTTTT.

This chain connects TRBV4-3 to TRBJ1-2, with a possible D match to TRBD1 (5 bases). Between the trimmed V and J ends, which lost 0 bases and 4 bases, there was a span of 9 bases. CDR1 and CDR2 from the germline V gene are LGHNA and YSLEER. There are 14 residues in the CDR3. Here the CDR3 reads CASSQEGAFYGYTF. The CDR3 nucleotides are TGCGCCAGCAGCCAAGAAGGGGCGTTCTATGGCTACACCTTC.

The CDR3 DNA reads as TGTGCCAGCACCGACGGGGGGACGAGCACCTACGAGCAGTACTTC. As protein: CASTDGGTSTYEQYF. The chain couples TRBV7-8 to TRBJ2-7, with 7 bases identical to TRBD2. Germline V lookup: CDR1 SGHVS, CDR2 FQNEAQ. The CDR3 runs to 15 residues. V gave up 7 bases and J gave up 2 bases; unmatched junction bases: 11.

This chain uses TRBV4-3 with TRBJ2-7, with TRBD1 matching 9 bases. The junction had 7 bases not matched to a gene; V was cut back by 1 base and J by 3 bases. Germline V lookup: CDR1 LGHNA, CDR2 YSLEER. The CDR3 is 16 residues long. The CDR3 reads CASSQGDRGSSYEQYF. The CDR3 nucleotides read TGCGCCAGCAGCCAAGGAGACAGGGGGTCTAGCTACGAGCAGTACTTC.

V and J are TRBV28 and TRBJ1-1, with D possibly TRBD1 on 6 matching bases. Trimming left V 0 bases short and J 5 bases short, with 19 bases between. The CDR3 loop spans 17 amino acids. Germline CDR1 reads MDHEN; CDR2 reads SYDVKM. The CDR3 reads CASSLWALAGAGTEAFF. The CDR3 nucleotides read TGTGCCAGCAGTTTATGGGCCCTGGCGGGGGCGGGGACTGAAGCTTTCTTT.

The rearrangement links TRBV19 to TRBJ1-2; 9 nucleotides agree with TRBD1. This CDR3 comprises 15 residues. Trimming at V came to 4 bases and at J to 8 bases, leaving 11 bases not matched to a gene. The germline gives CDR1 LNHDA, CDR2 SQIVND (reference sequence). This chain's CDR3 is CASSSTGTGSRGYTF. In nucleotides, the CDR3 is TGTGCCAGTAGTAGTACCGGGACAGGGAGTAGGGGCTACACCTTC.